These 26 T cell receptor beta chains came from one sample sequenced in a study of patients and donors after allogeneic stem cell transplantation. From the RT-PCR reads, TCRdb called clonotypes with MiXCR, one entry per CDR3 protein. Here the sample spans 400,000 to 500,000 distinct CDR3 sequences, roughly 17% being singletons. Sequenced input: blood, either unsorted or a sorted T cell fraction (not recorded which). The receptors originated from a human donor who was either an allogeneic HSCT recipient or a stem cell or donor lymphocyte infusion donor (not recorded which). It is not recorded whose cells these are; they may come from a transplant donor.

The chain recombines TRBV3-1 with TRBJ2-2; 10 nucleotides match TRBD2. The germline CDR1 and CDR2 sequences are LGHDT and YNNKEL (reference sequence). The CDR3 has 20 amino acids. The junction had 11 bases not matched to a gene; V was cut back by 1 base and J by 0 bases. The CDR3 coding sequence is TGTGCCAGCAGCCAAGTCAGCCTAGCGGGAGAGATTACGAACACCGGGGAGCTGTTTTTT. This gives the protein CASSQVSLAGEITNTGELFF. Using reference TRBV3-1 and TRBJ2-2 for the parts outside the CDR3, the full variable domain is DTAVSQTPKYLVTQMGNDKSIKCEQNLGHDTMYWYKQDSKKFLKIMFSYNNKELIINETVPNRFSPKSPDKAHLNLHINSLELGDSAVYFCASSQVSLAGEITNTGELFFGEGSRLTVL.

The chain uses TRBV21-1 and TRBJ1-1; the table's D call of TRBD1 was not tested on the DNA. TRBV21-1 is an annotated pseudogene. CDR3 size: 14 residues. The CDR3 loop is CASSKGGQGTEAFF. The CDR3 nucleotides are TGTGCCAGCAGCAAAGGTGGACAGGGAACTGAAGCTTTCTTT.

This clonotype was recorded a few times. The rearrangement links TRBV6-2 or TRBV6-3 to TRBJ2-7; 8 bases match TRBD1. The CDR3 is 15 residues long. The V gene's germline CDR1 is MNHEY and CDR2 SVGEGT. J gave up 3 bases and V 6 bases, and 10 bases lay outside the gene matches. CDR3 coding DNA: TGTGCCAGCAGAGCCGGTGTCACAGGGGGCTACGAGCAGTACTTC. It specifies CASRAGVTGGYEQYF.

The genes are TRBV24-1 and TRBJ2-6, with TRBD1 matching 8 bases. Germline CDR1 KGHDR, CDR2 SFDVKD. The CDR3 is 19 residues long. The trim removed 3 bases at V and 0 bases at J, leaving 9 bases unmatched. Here the CDR3 DNA reads TGTGCCACCAGTGATCCCTCCTTGACAGGGGCCTCTGGGGCCAACGTCCTGACTTTC. Its translation is CATSDPSLTGASGANVLTF.

The V gene is TRBV3-1, the J gene TRBJ2-7; TRBD2 matches at 11 bases. The V gene's germline CDR1 is LGHDT and CDR2 YNNKEL (reference sequence). V lost 1 base, J lost 11 bases, and 1 base stayed unmatched. This CDR3 is 12 amino acids long. The CDR3 loop reads CASSQGGLAEYF. CDR3 coding DNA: TGTGCCAGCAGCCAAGGGGGACTAGCGGAGTACTTC.

The chain carries TRBV7-9 and TRBJ2-3; D gene uncertain. The germline V and J ends were trimmed by 5 bases and 1 base, with 10 bases remaining between them. In germline, CDR1 is SEHNR, CDR2 FQNEAQ (reference sequence). This CDR3 spans 14 amino acids. The CDR3 reads CASSPRSRTDTQYF. The CDR3 DNA reads as TGTGCCAGCAGCCCAAGGAGCCGCACAGATACGCAGTATTTT.

This clonotype appeared a few times. The rearrangement links TRBV6-2 or TRBV6-3 to TRBJ2-1; D is unresolved. The length of the CDR3 is 12 residues. The germline gives CDR1 MNHEY, CDR2 SVGEGT. V dropped 8 bases and J dropped 2 bases, with 7 bases sitting between them. CDR3 DNA sequence: TGTGCCAGCCATGACGCCTACAATGAGCAGTTCTTC. As protein: CASHDAYNEQFF.

The chain recombines TRBV28 with TRBJ2-5; the D call may be TRBD1 or TRBD2 (6 bases each). The CDR3 runs to 16 residues. V dropped 5 bases and J dropped 5 bases, with 21 bases sitting between them. Germline V CDR1 and CDR2: MDHEN, SYDVKM. DNA for the CDR3: TGTGCCAGCAGTCCCGGGACGAGGGGGGCAGGGGAGACCCAGTACTTC. Translated, it gives CASSPGTRGAGETQYF.

There are a few counts of this clonotype. The chain uses TRBV25-1 and TRBJ2-5; perhaps D is TRBD1 or TRBD2 (5 bases each). The CDR3 is 16 amino acids. Trimming shortened V by 2 bases and J by 6 bases, and 19 bases separated the two germline ends. The germline CDR1 and CDR2 sequences are MGHDK and SYGVNS. CDR3 sequence: CASSEGPGPSKKTQYF. Here the CDR3 DNA reads TGTGCCAGCAGTGAAGGACCGGGACCATCCAAAAAGACCCAGTACTTC.

The V gene is TRBV7-9, the J gene TRBJ2-2; 10 bases match TRBD2. V lost 5 bases to trimming and J lost 5 bases; unmatched junction nucleotides: 5. Germline assignment: CDR1 SEHNR and CDR2 FQNEAQ (reference sequence). The CDR3 runs to 15 residues. The CDR3 protein is CASSPSGRPTGELFF. The CDR3 DNA is TGTGCCAGCAGCCCTAGCGGGAGACCGACCGGGGAGCTGTTTTTT.

This rearrangement joins TRBV2 to TRBJ1-5; no definite D call. The germline V and J ends were trimmed by 4 bases and 4 bases, with 14 bases remaining between them. Per the germline V gene, CDR1 is SNHLY and CDR2 is FYNNEI. CDR3 size: 15 residues. CDR3 DNA: TGTGCCAGCAGTGGGTCTTTGGGCAGAAATCAGCCCCAGCATTTT. Its protein is CASSGSLGRNQPQHF.

This clonotype was recorded many times. This rearrangement joins TRBV7-7 to TRBJ2-3; 8 bases are shared with TRBD1. Germline CDR1 is SSHAT and CDR2 is FNYEAQ (reference sequence). This CDR3 has 13 residues. After removal of 10 bases from V and 4 bases from J, the junction contained 7 bases not matched to a gene. The CDR3: CAIGQGAADTQYF. The CDR3 nucleotides read TGTGCCATCGGGCAGGGGGCGGCAGATACGCAGTATTTT.

This clonotype appeared a few times. The V gene is TRBV13, the J gene TRBJ2-2, with D perhaps given as TRBD1 or TRBD2 (5 bases each). V lost 6 bases, J lost 3 bases, and 14 bases lay in between. CDR1 is PRHDT, CDR2 FYEKMQ, per germline (reference sequence). This CDR3 has 15 amino acids. The CDR3 DNA reads as TGTGCCAGCAGTTTAAAAGGGACGTACACCGGGGAGCTGTTTTTT. Its protein product is CASSLKGTYTGELFF.

This clonotype was picked up a small number of times. The chain links TRBV19 to TRBJ2-7; TRBD2 might be the D (5 bases). The CDR3 extends over 14 amino acids. V was pared by 4 bases and J by 7 bases, with 17 bases between. Germline V gives CDR1 LNHDA, CDR2 SQIVND (reference sequence). CDR3 region: CASSNLAGTGEQYF. In DNA form, the CDR3 reads TGTGCCAGTAGTAACCTAGCTGGTACGGGGGAGCAGTACTTC.

The chain couples TRBV20-1 to TRBJ1-1; D is ambiguous. CDR1 and CDR2 from the germline V gene are DFQATT and SNEGSKA (reference sequence). This CDR3 has 12 residues. Trimming removed 3 bases at V and 3 bases at J, with 8 bases between. The CDR3 DNA reads as TGCAGTGCTAGGGGGTCATACACTGAAGCTTTCTTT. Protein product: CSARGSYTEAFF.

The count of this clonotype is one. This sequence joins TRBV25-1 and TRBJ2-1, with a tentative D call TRBD1 (6 bases). Germline lookup yields CDR1 MGHDK and CDR2 SYGVNS. The CDR3 sequence is 16 residues long. V lost 0 bases, J lost 2 bases, and 11 bases lay in between. The CDR3 sequence: CASSEYRPGAYNEQFF. The CDR3 DNA is TGTGCCAGCAGTGAATATCGGCCAGGGGCCTACAATGAGCAGTTCTTC.

This clonotype came up a few times. The rearrangement joins TRBV6-2 or TRBV6-3 to TRBJ2-5; 13 nucleotides line up with TRBD2. Germline lookup yields CDR1 MNHEY and CDR2 SVGEGT. V was clipped by 6 bases and J by 5 bases; unmatched bases: 3. This CDR3 has 14 amino acids. CDR3 sequence (DNA): TGTGCCAGCAGACTAGCGGGAGGGCGGGAGACCCAGTACTTC. Translating it yields CASRLAGGRETQYF.

The rearrangement joins TRBV30 to TRBJ1-2; 11 bases are a match to TRBD1. V shed 8 bases and J 5 bases; nucleotides not matched to a gene: 10. The V gene's germline CDR1 is GTSNPN and CDR2 SVGIG (reference sequence). The CDR3 runs 14 residues. The CDR3 region is CAQDRGPIKYGYTF. In DNA form, the CDR3 reads TGTGCCCAGGACAGGGGGCCCATTAAGTATGGCTACACCTTC.

The V gene is TRBV4-1, the J gene TRBJ1-1; 7 bases are shared with TRBD1. This CDR3 has 15 residues. With V trimmed by 10 bases and J by 4 bases, 15 bases remained unmatched. Germline V gene sequence: CDR1 MGHRA, CDR2 YSYEKL. DNA of the CDR3: TGCGCCATCAGTCATAGACAGGGAGTAATCACTGAAGCTTTCTTT. This gives the protein CAISHRQGVITEAFF.

The chain carries TRBV10-3 and TRBJ2-2; D is possibly TRBD1 (6 bases). Germline V CDR1 and CDR2: ENHRY, SYGVKD. The V end was cut by 7 bases, the J end by 0 bases, with 15 bases between. This CDR3 has 16 residues. The CDR3 spells CAIKFSGTTNTGELFF. CDR3 DNA sequence: TGTGCCATCAAGTTCTCCGGGACAACGAACACCGGGGAGCTGTTTTTT.

The CDR3 sequence: CASSLRLTVLWGYTF. As DNA, the CDR3 is TGTGCCAGCAGTTTACGGTTGACGGTACTCTGGGGCTACACCTTC. V gene TRBV28 combines with J gene TRBJ1-2; D unclear. The CDR3 runs 15 residues. CDR1 is MDHEN, CDR2 SYDVKM, per germline. Trimming took off 2 bases at V and 8 bases at J, with 18 bases between the two ends.

This CDR3 is CASSLDGRTNSPLHF. CDR3 in DNA: TGCGCCAGCAGCTTGGACGGACGGACTAATTCACCCCTCCACTTT. The gene calls are TRBV5-1 and TRBJ1-6; D is uncertain. Germline values: CDR1 SGHRS, CDR2 YFSETQ. The ends were cut back, 0 bases at V and 6 bases at J, with 10 bases in the middle. CDR3 length: 15 residues.

The sample holds a few counts of this clonotype. The CDR3 sequence: CASSLAREPGETQYF. DNA for the CDR3: TGTGCCAGCAGCTTGGCCCGGGAGCCCGGGGAGACCCAGTACTTC. The chain has TRBV5-4 and TRBJ2-5; D is perhaps TRBD2 (6 bases). CDR3 length: 15 amino acids. Germline-derived CDR1 and CDR2 are SGHNT and YYREEE (reference sequence). V lost 0 bases to trimming and J lost 5 bases, with 14 bases between them.

The CDR3 DNA is TGTGCCAGCAGTTACGGGGACAGGGCTGCTGGAAACACCATATATTTT. It is translated as CASSYGDRAAGNTIYF. The V and J genes are TRBV6-5 and TRBJ1-3, with 9 nucleotides matching TRBD1. The CDR3 loop spans 16 amino acids. The junction had 4 bases not matched to a gene; V was cut back by 2 bases and J by 2 bases. Per germline, CDR1 MNHEY and CDR2 SVGAGI.

The chain joins TRBV10-3 to TRBJ2-7, with 9 bases lining up with TRBD1. V lost 7 bases to trimming and J lost 2 bases; unmatched junction nucleotides: 6. The CDR3 is 14 residues long. Germline values: CDR1 ENHRY, CDR2 SYGVKD. The CDR3 DNA reads TGTGCCATCAAGCCGGGACAGGGCGCCTACGAGCAGTACTTC. It specifies CAIKPGQGAYEQYF.

The chain links TRBV4-2 to TRBJ2-7, with D possibly matching TRBD2 (7 bases). The CDR3 extends over 14 amino acids. In germline, CDR1 is LGHNA, CDR2 YNFKEQ. Trimming took off 2 bases at V and 7 bases at J, with 15 bases between the two ends. CDR3 bases: TGTGCCAGCAGCCAACCTCGGGGGGCGGGGGAGCAGTACTTC. Translation gives CASSQPRGAGEQYF.